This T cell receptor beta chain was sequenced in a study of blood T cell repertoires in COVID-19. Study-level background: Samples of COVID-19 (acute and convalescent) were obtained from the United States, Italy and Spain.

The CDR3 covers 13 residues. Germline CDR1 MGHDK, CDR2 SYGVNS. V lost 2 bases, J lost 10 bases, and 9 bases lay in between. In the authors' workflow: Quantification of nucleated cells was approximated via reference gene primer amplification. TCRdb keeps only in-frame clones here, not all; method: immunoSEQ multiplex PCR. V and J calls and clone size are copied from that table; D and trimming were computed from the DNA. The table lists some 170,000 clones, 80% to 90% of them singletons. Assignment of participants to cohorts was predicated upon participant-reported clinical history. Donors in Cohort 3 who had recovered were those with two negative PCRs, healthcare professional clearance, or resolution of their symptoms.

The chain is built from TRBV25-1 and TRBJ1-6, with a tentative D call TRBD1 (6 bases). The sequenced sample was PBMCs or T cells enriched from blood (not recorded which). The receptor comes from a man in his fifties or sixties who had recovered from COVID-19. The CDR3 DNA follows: TGTGCCAGCAGTGAAACAGGGTTGTCACCCCTCCACTTT. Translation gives CASSETGLSPLHF.